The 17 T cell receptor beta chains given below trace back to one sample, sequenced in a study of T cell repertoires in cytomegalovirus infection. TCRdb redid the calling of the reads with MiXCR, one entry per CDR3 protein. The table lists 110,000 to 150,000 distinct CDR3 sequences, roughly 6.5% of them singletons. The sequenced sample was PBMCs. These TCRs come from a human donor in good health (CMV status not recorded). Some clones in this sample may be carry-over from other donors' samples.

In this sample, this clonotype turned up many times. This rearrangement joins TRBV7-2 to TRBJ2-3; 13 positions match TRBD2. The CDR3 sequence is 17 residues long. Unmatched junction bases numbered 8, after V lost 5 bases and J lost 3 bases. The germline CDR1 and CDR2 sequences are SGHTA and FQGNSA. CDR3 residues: CASSQELAGGLTDTQYF. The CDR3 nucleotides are TGTGCCAGCAGCCAAGAACTAGCGGGGGGGCTTACAGATACGCAGTATTTT.

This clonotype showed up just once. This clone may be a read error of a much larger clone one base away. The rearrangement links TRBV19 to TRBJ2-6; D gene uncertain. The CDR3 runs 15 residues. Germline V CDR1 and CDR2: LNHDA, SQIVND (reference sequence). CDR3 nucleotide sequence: TGTGCCAGTAGTATGTCGGGCTCTGGGACCAACGTCCTGACTTTC. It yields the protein CASSMSGSGTNVLTF.

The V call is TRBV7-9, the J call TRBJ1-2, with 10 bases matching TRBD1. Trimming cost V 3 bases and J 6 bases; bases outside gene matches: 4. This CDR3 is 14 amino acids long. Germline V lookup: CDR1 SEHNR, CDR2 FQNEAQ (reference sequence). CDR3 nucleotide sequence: TGTGCCAGCAGCTTGGGACAGGGGTTTGATGGCTACACCTTC. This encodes CASSLGQGFDGYTF.

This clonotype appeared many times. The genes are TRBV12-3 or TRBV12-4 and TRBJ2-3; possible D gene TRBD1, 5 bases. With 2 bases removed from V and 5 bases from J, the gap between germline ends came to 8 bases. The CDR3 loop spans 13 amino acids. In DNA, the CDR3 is TGTGCCAGCAGTTTAAGGGGTGGAGATACGCAGTATTTT. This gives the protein CASSLRGGDTQYF.

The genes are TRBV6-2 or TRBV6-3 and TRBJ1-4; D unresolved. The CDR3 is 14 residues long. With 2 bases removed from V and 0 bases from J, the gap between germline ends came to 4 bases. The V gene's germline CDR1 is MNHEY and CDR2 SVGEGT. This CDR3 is CASSYPATNEKLFF. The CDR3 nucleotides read TGTGCCAGCAGTTACCCCGCAACTAATGAAAAACTGTTTTTT.

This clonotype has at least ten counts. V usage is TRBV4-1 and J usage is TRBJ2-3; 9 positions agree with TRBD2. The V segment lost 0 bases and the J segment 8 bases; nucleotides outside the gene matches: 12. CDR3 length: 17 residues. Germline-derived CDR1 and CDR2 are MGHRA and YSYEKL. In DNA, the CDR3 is TGCGCCAGCAGCCAAGAAGGACTCCCGGGACTAGCAGTTACGCAGTATTTT. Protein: CASSQEGLPGLAVTQYF.

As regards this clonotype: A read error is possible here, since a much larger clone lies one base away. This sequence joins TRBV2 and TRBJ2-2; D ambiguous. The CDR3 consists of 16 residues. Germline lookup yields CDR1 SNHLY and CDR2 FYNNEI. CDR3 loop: CANSPRAGMDTGELFF. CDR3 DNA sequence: TGTGCCAACAGTCCGCGAGCAGGCATGGACACCGGGGAGCTGTTTTTT.

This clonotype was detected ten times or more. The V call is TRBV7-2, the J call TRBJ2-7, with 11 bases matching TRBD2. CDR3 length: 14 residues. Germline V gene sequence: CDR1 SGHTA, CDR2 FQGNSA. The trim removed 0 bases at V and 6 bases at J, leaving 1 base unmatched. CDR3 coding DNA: TGTGCCAGCAGCTTAGCGGGGACTAGCGGCGAGCAGTACTTC. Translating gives CASSLAGTSGEQYF.

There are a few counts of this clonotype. The CDR3 nucleotides are TGCGCCAGCAGCCAAGAATTGGTAAACGGGGAGCTGTTTTTT. The encoded protein is CASSQELVNGELFF. V is TRBV4-1 and J is TRBJ2-2; no firm D call. Between the trimmed V and J ends, which lost 0 bases and 7 bases, there was a span of 9 bases. Germline V CDR1 and CDR2: MGHRA, YSYEKL. This CDR3 comprises 14 residues.

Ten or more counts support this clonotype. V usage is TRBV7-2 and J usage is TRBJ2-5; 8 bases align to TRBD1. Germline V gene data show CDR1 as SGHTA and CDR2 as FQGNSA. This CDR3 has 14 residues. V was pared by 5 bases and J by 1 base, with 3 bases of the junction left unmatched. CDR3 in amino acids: CASSPDRGQETQYF. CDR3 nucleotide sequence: TGTGCCAGCAGCCCCGACAGGGGCCAAGAGACCCAGTACTTC.

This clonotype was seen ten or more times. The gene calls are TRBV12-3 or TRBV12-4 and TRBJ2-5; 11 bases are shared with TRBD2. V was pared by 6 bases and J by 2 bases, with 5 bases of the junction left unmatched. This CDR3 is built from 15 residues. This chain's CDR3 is CASSVAGGLQETQYF. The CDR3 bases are TGTGCCAGCAGCGTAGCGGGGGGGCTGCAAGAGACCCAGTACTTC.

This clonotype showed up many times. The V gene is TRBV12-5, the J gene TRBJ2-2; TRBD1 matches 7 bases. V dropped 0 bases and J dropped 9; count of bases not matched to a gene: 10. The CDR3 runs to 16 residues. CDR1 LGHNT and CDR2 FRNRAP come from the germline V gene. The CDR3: CASGLVRTGPNWELFF. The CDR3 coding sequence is TGTGCTAGTGGTTTGGTACGGACAGGACCTAACTGGGAGCTGTTTTTT.

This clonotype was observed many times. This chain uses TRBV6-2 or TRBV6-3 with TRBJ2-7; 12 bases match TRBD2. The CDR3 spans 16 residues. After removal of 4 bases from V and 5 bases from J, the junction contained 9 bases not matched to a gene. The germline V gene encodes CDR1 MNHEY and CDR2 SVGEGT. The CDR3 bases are TGTGCCAGCAGTTCGCGTCTAGCGGGGGGGCCGAACGAGCAGTACTTC. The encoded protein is CASSSRLAGGPNEQYF.

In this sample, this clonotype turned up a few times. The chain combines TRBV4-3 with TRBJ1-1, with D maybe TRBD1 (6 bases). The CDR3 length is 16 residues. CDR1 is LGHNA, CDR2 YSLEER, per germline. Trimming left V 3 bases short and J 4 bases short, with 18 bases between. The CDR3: CASSQGTSGIGTEAFF. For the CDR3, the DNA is TGCGCCAGCAGCCAGGGGACATCCGGCATTGGCACTGAAGCTTTCTTT.

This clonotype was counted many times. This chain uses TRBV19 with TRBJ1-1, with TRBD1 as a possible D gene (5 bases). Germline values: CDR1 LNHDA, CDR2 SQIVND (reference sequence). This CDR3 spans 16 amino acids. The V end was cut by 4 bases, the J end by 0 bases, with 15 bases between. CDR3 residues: CASSRAGSDMNTEAFF. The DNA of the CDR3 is TGTGCCAGTAGTAGGGCAGGGTCCGACATGAACACTGAAGCTTTCTTT.

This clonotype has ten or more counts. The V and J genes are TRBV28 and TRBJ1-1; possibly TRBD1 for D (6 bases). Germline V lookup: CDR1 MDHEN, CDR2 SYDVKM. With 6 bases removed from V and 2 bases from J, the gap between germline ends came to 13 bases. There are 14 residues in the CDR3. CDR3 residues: CASSGTLTNTEAFF. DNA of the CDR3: TGTGCCAGCAGCGGGACACTAACAAACACTGAAGCTTTCTTT.

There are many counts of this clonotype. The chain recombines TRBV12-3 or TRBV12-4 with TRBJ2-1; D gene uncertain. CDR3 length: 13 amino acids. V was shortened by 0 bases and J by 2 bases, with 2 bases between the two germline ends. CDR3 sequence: CASSLAAYNEQFF. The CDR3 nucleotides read TGTGCCAGCAGTTTAGCGGCCTACAATGAGCAGTTCTTC.